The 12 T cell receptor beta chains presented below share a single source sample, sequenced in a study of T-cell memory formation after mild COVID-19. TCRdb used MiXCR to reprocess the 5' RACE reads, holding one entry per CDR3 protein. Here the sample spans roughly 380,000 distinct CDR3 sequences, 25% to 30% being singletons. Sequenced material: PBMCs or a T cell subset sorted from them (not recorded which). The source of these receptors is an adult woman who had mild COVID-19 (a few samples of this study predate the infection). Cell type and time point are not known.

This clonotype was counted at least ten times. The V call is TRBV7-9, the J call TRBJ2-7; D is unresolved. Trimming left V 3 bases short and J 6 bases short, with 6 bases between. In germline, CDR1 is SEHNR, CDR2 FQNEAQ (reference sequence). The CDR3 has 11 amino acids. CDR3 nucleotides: TGTGCCAGCAGCTTCGCTAGCGAGCAGTACTTC. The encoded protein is CASSFASEQYF.

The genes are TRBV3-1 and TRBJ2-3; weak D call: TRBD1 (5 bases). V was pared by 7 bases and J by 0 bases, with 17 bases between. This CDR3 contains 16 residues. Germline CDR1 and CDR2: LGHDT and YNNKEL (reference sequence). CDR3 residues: CASNRRPGSSTDTQYF. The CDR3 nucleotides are TGTGCCAGCAACCGAAGACCAGGGTCTAGCACAGATACGCAGTATTTT.

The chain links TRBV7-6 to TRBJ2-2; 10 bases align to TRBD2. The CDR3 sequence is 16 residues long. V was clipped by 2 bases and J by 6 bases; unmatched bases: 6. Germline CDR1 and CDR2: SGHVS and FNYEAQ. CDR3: CASSLTSGGAPGELFF. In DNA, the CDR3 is TGTGCCAGCAGCTTAACCAGCGGGGGGGCCCCCGGGGAGCTGTTTTTT.

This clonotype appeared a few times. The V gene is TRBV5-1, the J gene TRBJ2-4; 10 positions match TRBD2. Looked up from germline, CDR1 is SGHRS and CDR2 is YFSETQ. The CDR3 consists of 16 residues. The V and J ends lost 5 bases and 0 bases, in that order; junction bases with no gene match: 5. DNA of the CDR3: TGCGCCAGCAGTCTTCTAGCGGGAGTAGCCAAAAACATTCAGTACTTC. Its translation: CASSLLAGVAKNIQYF.

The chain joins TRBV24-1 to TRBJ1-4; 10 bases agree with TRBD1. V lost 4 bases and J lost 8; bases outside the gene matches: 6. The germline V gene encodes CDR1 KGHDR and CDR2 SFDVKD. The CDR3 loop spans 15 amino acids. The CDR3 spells CATSDAGTGDEKLFF. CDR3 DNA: TGTGCCACCAGTGACGCCGGGACAGGGGACGAAAAACTGTTTTTT.

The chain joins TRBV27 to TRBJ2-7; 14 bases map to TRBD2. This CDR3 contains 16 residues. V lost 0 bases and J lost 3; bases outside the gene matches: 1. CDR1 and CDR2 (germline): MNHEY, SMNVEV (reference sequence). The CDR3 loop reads CASSLSGTSGSYEQYF. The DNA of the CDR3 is TGTGCCAGCAGTTTATCAGGGACTAGCGGGAGCTACGAGCAGTACTTC.

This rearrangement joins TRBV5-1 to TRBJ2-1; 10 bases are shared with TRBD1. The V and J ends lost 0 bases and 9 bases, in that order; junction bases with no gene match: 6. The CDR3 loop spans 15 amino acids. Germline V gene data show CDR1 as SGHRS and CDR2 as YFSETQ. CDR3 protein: CASSLVGQGVLEQFF. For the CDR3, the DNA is TGCGCCAGCAGCTTGGTAGGACAGGGGGTGCTTGAGCAGTTCTTC.

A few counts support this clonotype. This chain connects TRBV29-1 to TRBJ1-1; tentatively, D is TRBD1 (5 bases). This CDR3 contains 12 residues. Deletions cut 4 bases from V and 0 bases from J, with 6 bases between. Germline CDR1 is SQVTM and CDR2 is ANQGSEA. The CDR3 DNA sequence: TGCAGCGTTGGGGGACTGAACACTGAAGCTTTCTTT. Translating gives CSVGGLNTEAFF.

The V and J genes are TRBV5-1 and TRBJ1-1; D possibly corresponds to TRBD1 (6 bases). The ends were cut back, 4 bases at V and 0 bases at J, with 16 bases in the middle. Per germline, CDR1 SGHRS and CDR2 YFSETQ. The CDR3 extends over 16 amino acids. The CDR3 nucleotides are TGCGCCAGCAGCAGACTGCAGGGGAAGGTGAACACTGAAGCTTTCTTT. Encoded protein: CASSRLQGKVNTEAFF.

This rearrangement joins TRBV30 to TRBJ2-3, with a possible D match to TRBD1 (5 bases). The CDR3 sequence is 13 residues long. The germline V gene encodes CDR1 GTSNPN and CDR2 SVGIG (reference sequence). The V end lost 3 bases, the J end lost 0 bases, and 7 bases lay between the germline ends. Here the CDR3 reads CAWRSGSTDTQYF. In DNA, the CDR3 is TGTGCCTGGAGATCAGGGAGCACAGATACGCAGTATTTT.

The CDR3 coding sequence is TGCGCCAGCAGCTTGGTCGCTCGGGGAACCGGGGAGCTGTTTTTT. This sequence encodes CASSLVARGTGELFF. The chain recombines TRBV5-1 with TRBJ2-2, with D possibly matching TRBD2 (5 bases). This CDR3 spans 15 amino acids. Germline lookup yields CDR1 SGHRS and CDR2 YFSETQ. Trimming took off 0 bases at V and 5 bases at J, with 11 bases between the two ends.

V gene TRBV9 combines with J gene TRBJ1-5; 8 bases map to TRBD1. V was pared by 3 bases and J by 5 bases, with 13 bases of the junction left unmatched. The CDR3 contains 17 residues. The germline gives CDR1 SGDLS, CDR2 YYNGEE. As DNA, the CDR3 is TGTGCCAGCAGCGAGCCGGACAGGGTCTCTAAACATCAGCCCCAGCATTTT. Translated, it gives CASSEPDRVSKHQPQHF.